Listed below are T cell receptor beta chains from one sample, sequenced in a study of control samples from healthy donors and cancer patients. Only in-frame clones appear in the TCRdb table, and some are missing; sequencing was by immunoSEQ multiplex PCR. Of around 140,000 clones in the sample, approximately 90% were seen once. Sequencing input: blood. All receptors come from a woman aged 45-60 years in good health. The CDR3 runs from the conserved cysteine through the conserved F or W. D genes are given only for firm matches. Expanded clones are given a class, and other clones once, few, many or no size at all.

>TRBJ1-1|.|TRBV6-6|.
CASSYLRGGANTEAFF
TGTGCCAGCAGTTACCTCCGTGGAGGGGCGAACACTGAAGCTTTCTTT
>TRBJ2-3|once|TRBV5-4|.
CASSLEGDTQYF
TGTGCCAGCAGCTTGGAAGGAGATACGCAGTATTTT
>TRBJ2-1|.|TRBV7-9|.
CASSLVQGAGSYNEQFF
TGTGCCAGCAGCTTAGTTCAAGGAGCGGGTTCGTACAATGAGCAGTTCTTC
>TRBJ2-1|.|TRBV25-1|TRBD1
CASSGPRDSYNEQFF
TGTGCCAGCAGTGGCCCTCGGGACAGTTACAATGAGCAGTTCTTC
>TRBJ1-1|few|TRBV11-2|TRBD1
CASSAAGGSEAFF
TGTGCCAGCAGCGCGGCAGGGGGGTCTGAAGCTTTCTTT
>TRBJ2-1|.|TRBV5-1|.
CASSPGPGSDEQFF
TGCGCCAGCAGCCCGGGACCGGGGAGCGATGAGCAGTTCTTC
>TRBJ1-2|.|TRBV4-2|TRBD1
CASSQESGQGRGYTF
TGTGCCAGCAGCCAAGAATCGGGACAGGGACGCGGCTACACCTTC
>TRBJ2-3|.|TRBV21-1|.
CASSTGTSGRDTQYF
TGTGCCAGCAGCACTGGGACTTCCGGTCGGGATACGCAGTATTTT
>TRBJ2-5|.|TRBV18|TRBD1
CASSPTGDETQYF
TGTGCCAGCTCACCTACAGGGGACGAGACCCAGTACTTC
>TRBJ1-1|.|TRBV2|.
CASSEGTSTGEAFF
TGTGCCAGCAGTGAGGGAACCTCAACGGGGGAAGCTTTCTTT
>TRBJ1-2|.|TRBV28|TRBD1
CASSSGTGSYGYTF
TGTGCCAGCAGTTCCGGGACAGGGTCATATGGCTACACCTTC
>TRBJ1-5|.|TRBV2|.
CASSEAGSGMGTVDQPQHF
TGTGCCAGCAGTGAAGCGGGTTCAGGCATGGGGACTGTTGATCAGCCCCAGCATTTT
>TRBJ1-1|.|TRBV28|.
CASSSTGPGPQGAFF
TGTGCCAGCAGTTCGACGGGACCCGGTCCCCAGGGGGCTTTCTTT
>TRBJ2-1|.|TRBV11-2|TRBD2
CASSQLALAGGYRNEQFF
TGTGCCAGCAGCCAGCTCGCCCTAGCGGGGGGTTATAGGAATGAGCAGTTCTTC
>TRBJ1-2|.|TRBV19|.
CASSIDNAPYGYTF
TGTGCCAGTAGTATTGATAACGCACCCTATGGCTACACCTTC
>TRBJ2-1|.|TRBV2|.
CASSEVRESYNEQFF
TGTGCCAGCAGTGAAGTGCGGGAATCCTACAATGAGCAGTTCTTC
>TRBJ2-7|.|TRBV7-8|.
CASSLTARAYEQYF
TGTGCCAGCAGCTTAACCGCCCGAGCCTACGAGCAGTACTTC
>TRBJ1-4|.|TRBV11-2|TRBD1
CASRPGTGGTTNEKLFF
TGTGCCAGCAGACCCGGGACAGGGGGTACAACTAATGAAAAACTGTTTTTT
>TRBJ2-5|.|TRBV27|.
CASSEDRKETQYF
TGTGCCAGCAGTGAGGACCGAAAAGAGACCCAGTACTTC
>TRBJ1-5|.|TRBV6-5|.
CASSSGSDQPQHF
TGTGCCAGCAGTTCCGGCAGTGATCAGCCCCAGCATTTT
>TRBJ1-1|.|TRBV5-1|.
CASSDPVWMNTEAFF
TGCGCCAGCAGCGACCCGGTTTGGATGAACACTGAAGCTTTCTTT
>TRBJ2-5|.|TRBV6-5|.
CASSRDPPRRETQYF
TGTGCCAGCAGCCGGGACCCTCCCCGGAGGGAGACCCAGTACTTC
>TRBJ2-1|.|TRBV6-5|TRBD2
CASSILANSYNEQFF
TGTGCCAGCAGCATACTAGCGAACTCCTACAATGAGCAGTTCTTC
>TRBJ1-1|.|TRBV6-5|.
CASREAMNTEAFF
TGTGCCAGCCGAGAGGCCATGAACACTGAAGCTTTCTTT
>TRBJ2-1|.|TRBV15|TRBD2
CATSGLAGGPNYNEQFF
TGTGCCACCAGTGGTCTCGCGGGAGGACCAAACTACAATGAGCAGTTCTTC
>TRBJ1-6|.|TRBV9|.
CASSVDPGNSPLHF
TGTGCCAGCAGCGTAGACCCAGGAAATTCACCCCTCCACTTT
>TRBJ1-3|.|TRBV24-1|.
CATLVSKGPSGNTIYF
TGTGCCACCCTGGTTAGTAAAGGGCCCTCTGGAAACACCATATATTTT
>TRBJ1-3|.|TRBV30|.
CAWSEGSGNTIYF
TGTGCCTGGAGTGAGGGATCTGGAAACACCATATATTTT
>TRBJ1-4|.|TRBV2|TRBD1
CASSDLPQGAGEKLFF
TGTGCCAGCAGTGATTTGCCTCAGGGGGCCGGCGAAAAACTGTTTTTT
>TRBJ1-2|.|TRBV30|TRBD1
CAWTQRTGAMGYTF
TGTGCCTGGACCCAACGGACAGGGGCTATGGGCTACACCTTC